This T cell receptor (beta chain) was identified in a study of beta chain features in type 1 diabetes. Whole-study results and caveats: Among patients with Type 1 diabetes, TCRB CDR3s were moderately but significantly shorter in every one of the four CD4+ subsets.

Every isolated RNA sample was fully reverse transcribed, so sequencing captured expressed TCRB transcripts. Naive, central memory and regulatory T cell samples yielded about 4 million reads on average. Profiling relied on immunoSEQ multiplex PCR, and the TCRdb table lists in-frame clones only, not all of them. Found here are 550,000 to 850,000 clones, roughly an eighth of them singletons; the top ten hold approximately 0.021%. Concerning this clone itself: Its target is unknown.

Averaging approximately 0.11 L, one heparinised blood draw was given by each donor. Markers CD45RO/CCR7/CD25/CD127/CD95/CD27 served to sort CD4+ naive, central memory, regulatory and stem cell-like memory cells. Sorted populations were all over 95% pure. The CDR3 has 14 amino acids. Germline V gives CDR1 MNHNY, CDR2 SVGAGI (reference sequence). V lost 4 bases, J lost 5 bases, and 15 bases lay in between. The chain has TRBV6-6 and TRBJ2-7; D perhaps matches TRBD1 (5 bases). The specimen was naive CD4+ T cells from blood. This clonotype originated in a man between 18 and 35 years old with type 1 diabetes. The chain's CDR3 is CASSSPRERNEQYF. The CDR3 region has the DNA TGTGCCAGCAGTTCCCCCAGGGAAAGGAACGAGCAGTACTTC.